Listed below are T cell receptor beta chains from one sample, sequenced in a study of T-cell memory formation after mild COVID-19. TCRdb fed the 5' RACE reads into MiXCR, producing one record per CDR3 protein. The table shows some 410,000 distinct CDR3 sequences, with 23% occurring only once. Sequenced input: PBMCs or a T cell subset sorted from them (not recorded which). These receptors were taken from an adult woman who had mild COVID-19 (a few samples of this study predate the infection). Cell type and time point are not known. Each CDR3 is given with its conserved first and last residue. A D gene is named only where the DNA matches it firmly. The size of a clone is reported for some rows only, either as once, few or many, or as a class for expanded clones.

V gene,D gene,J gene,CDR3 length,clone size,CDR3 DNA,CDR3 protein
TRBV7-9,.,TRBJ2-7,14,.,TGTGCCAGCAGCTTGGCCAGACAGGCATACGAGCAGTACTTC,CASSLARQAYEQYF
TRBV5-1,.,TRBJ2-7,13,many,TGCGCCAGCAGCCAAACCGCGGGGTACGAGCAGTACTTC,CASSQTAGYEQYF
TRBV4-2,.,TRBJ2-5,16,few,TGTGCCAGCAGCCCCGAACCCGGGACTCGCGGAGAGACCCAGTACTTC,CASSPEPGTRGETQYF
TRBV20-1,TRBD2,TRBJ2-3,16,.,TGCAGTGCTAGAGATGCACTAGCGGGAAGCACAGATACGCAGTATTTT,CSARDALAGSTDTQYF
TRBV18,.,TRBJ2-7,14,.,TGTGCCAGCTCACCTGGGTTCGGGTCCTACGAGCAGTACTTC,CASSPGFGSYEQYF
TRBV7-9,TRBD1,TRBJ2-1,12,few,TGTGCCAGCAGTACAGGGGACAATGAGCAGTTCTTC,CASSTGDNEQFF
TRBV20-1,.,TRBJ1-3,16,.,TGCAGTGCCAACCCTCGGGGTTTAATGGGTGGAAACACCATATATTTT,CSANPRGLMGGNTIYF
TRBV10-3,TRBD2,TRBJ2-1,19,.,TGTGCCATCAGATTGACTCAGTCACCGGGACTAGCGGGAGGTGGTGAGCAGTTCTTC,CAIRLTQSPGLAGGGEQFF
TRBV7-2,.,TRBJ1-2,17,.,TGTGCCAGCAGCTTACAAGTAGGGGCTTTGGGGAACTATGGCTACACCTTC,CASSLQVGALGNYGYTF
TRBV7-9,.,TRBJ2-1,12,.,TGTGCCAGCAGCTTAGATCCTGATGAGCAGTTCTTC,CASSLDPDEQFF
TRBV5-1,TRBD1,TRBJ2-6,16,many,TGCGCCAGCAGCCCGACAGGGAATGGAGGGGCCAACGTCCTGACTTTC,CASSPTGNGGANVLTF
TRBV2,.,TRBJ2-2,14,.,TGTGCCAGCTCAAACAACCAATACACCGGGGAGCTGTTTTTT,CASSNNQYTGELFF
TRBV20-1,.,TRBJ1-2,13,few,TGCAGTGCTAGTAAAGGAGTCCCTTATGGCTACACCTTC,CSASKGVPYGYTF
TRBV4-3,TRBD1,TRBJ2-3,17,few,TGCGCCAGCAGCCAAGAGGTGACAGGGTGGGGCACAGATACGCAGTATTTT,CASSQEVTGWGTDTQYF
TRBV11-1,TRBD2,TRBJ2-2,17,.,TGTGCCAGCAGCCGGGGGGGACGACAATCGAACACCGGGGAGCTGTTTTTT,CASSRGGRQSNTGELFF
TRBV7-9,.,TRBJ2-7,12,many,TGTGCCAGCAGGGCGGGTCTCTACGAGCAGTACTTC,CASRAGLYEQYF
TRBV5-1,TRBD1,TRBJ2-1,12,few,TGCGCCAGCAGCTTCGACAGGGATGAGCAGTTCTTC,CASSFDRDEQFF
TRBV12-5,TRBD2,TRBJ2-5,16,.,TGTGCTAGTGGTTTGGAGGCCGGGGGGGTCGAAGAGACCCAGTACTTC,CASGLEAGGVEETQYF
TRBV6-5,TRBD2,TRBJ2-1,17,.,TGTGCCAGCTCCCGCCGACTATTAGCGGGACACTACAATGAGCAGTTCTTC,CASSRRLLAGHYNEQFF
TRBV20-1,.,TRBJ1-5,13,.,TGCAGTGCTACTAGGGACACCAATCAGCCCCAGCATTTT,CSATRDTNQPQHF
TRBV11-2,.,TRBJ1-1,15,few,TGTGCCAGCAGCTTAGTCCTGGGGATGAACACTGAAGCTTTCTTT,CASSLVLGMNTEAFF
TRBV7-9,.,TRBJ1-6,15,.,TGTGCCAGCAGCCCTTGGGGGCAGGGAGATTCACCCCTCCACTTT,CASSPWGQGDSPLHF
TRBV29-1,.,TRBJ1-5,15,once,TGCAGCGTTGTGTGGGTCAGCCCCAGCAATCAGCCCCAGCATTTT,CSVVWVSPSNQPQHF
TRBV5-1,.,TRBJ1-2,14,few,TGCGCCAGCAGCAGCGAACAGGGCCGGGACGGCTACACCTTC,CASSSEQGRDGYTF
TRBV29-1,.,TRBJ1-1,10,.,TGCAGCGGGGGGGAAACTGAAGCTTTCTTT,CSGGETEAFF
TRBV6-6,.,TRBJ2-2,16,few,TGTGCCAGCACCAACTCGGGAGCAGGGTCCACCGGGGAGCTGTTTTTT,CASTNSGAGSTGELFF
TRBV10-3,.,TRBJ2-1,13,few,TGTGCCATCAGGGGACACCTGAGCGATGAGCAGTTCTTC,CAIRGHLSDEQFF
TRBV11-3,TRBD2,TRBJ2-1,15,few,TGTGCCAGCAGCTTCGGGGAGGGCTCCTACAATGAGCAGTTCTTC,CASSFGEGSYNEQFF
TRBV25-1,.,TRBJ2-7,13,.,TGTGCCAGCAGTGAGGTCTCGGTTTACGAGCAGTACTTC,CASSEVSVYEQYF
TRBV25-1,TRBD2,TRBJ2-3,16,.,TGTGCCAGCAGTGAAACTAGCGGGAGAGGCCCAGATACGCAGTATTTT,CASSETSGRGPDTQYF
TRBV7-8,.,TRBJ2-3,14,few,TGTGCCAGCAGCCTCGAGACAAGCACAGATACGCAGTATTTT,CASSLETSTDTQYF
TRBV18,TRBD1,TRBJ2-1,15,.,TGTGCCAGCTCACCACGGGGACAGGGGGCCAATGAGCAGTTCTTC,CASSPRGQGANEQFF
TRBV12-3/TRBV12-4,.,TRBJ2-2,17,few,TGTGCCAGCAGGGCCGGGGGCGGCAGACCCTACACCGGGGAGCTGTTTTTT,CASRAGGGRPYTGELFF
TRBV7-6,.,TRBJ2-3,13,few,TGTGCCAGCAGTGTAACTGAGTCAGATACGCAGTATTTT,CASSVTESDTQYF
TRBV20-1,.,TRBJ2-7,16,.,TGCAGTGCTTACAGACCCCTCGCAGGATCCACCTACGAGCAGTACTTC,CSAYRPLAGSTYEQYF
TRBV10-3,TRBD2,TRBJ2-1,13,.,TGTGCCATCGGACTAGCGGGAGCCAATGAGCAGTTCTTC,CAIGLAGANEQFF
TRBV7-9,.,TRBJ1-4,14,.,TGTGCCAGCAGCTCAGGGAGGCAGGATGAAAAACTGTTTTTT,CASSSGRQDEKLFF
TRBV12-5,.,TRBJ2-7,14,few,TGTGCTAGTGGTTTGGGGCCCGGGGATTACGAGCAGTACTTC,CASGLGPGDYEQYF
TRBV25-1,.,TRBJ2-7,15,.,TGTGCCAGCAGTGAATCTTTGGGTAGGAGAGACGAGCAGTACTTC,CASSESLGRRDEQYF
TRBV10-3,TRBD1,TRBJ2-1,16,.,TGTGCCATCAGTCCGACAGGGGGCGGCGGGTACAATGAGCAGTTCTTC,CAISPTGGGGYNEQFF
TRBV4-1,.,TRBJ2-3,14,.,TGCGCCAGCAAGAGGTTGGGGGGCACAGATACGCAGTATTTT,CASKRLGGTDTQYF
TRBV15,.,TRBJ2-7,15,.,TGTGCCACCAGCGACGGACAGGAGGGCTCCTACGAGCAGTACTTC,CATSDGQEGSYEQYF
TRBV7-2,.,TRBJ1-5,13,.,TGTGCCAGCAGCTTACAGAGTTATCAGCCCCAGCATTTT,CASSLQSYQPQHF
TRBV5-6,.,TRBJ1-1,11,few,TGTGCCAGCAGCTTGAACGGTGAAGCTTTCTTT,CASSLNGEAFF
TRBV6-5,TRBD1,TRBJ2-6,18,.,TGTGCCAGCAGTTATATCCGGGACAGGGGGGCCGGGGCCAACGTCCTGACTTTC,CASSYIRDRGAGANVLTF
TRBV20-1,.,TRBJ1-2,12,few,TGCAGTGCTAGTCACCTTGCCTATGGCTACACCTTC,CSASHLAYGYTF
TRBV4-1,.,TRBJ2-4,17,.,TGCGCCAGCAGCCAAGATCCACTTCTGGGTCCGGGAAACATTCAGTACTTC,CASSQDPLLGPGNIQYF
TRBV15,.,TRBJ2-7,13,.,TGTGCCACCAGCATCAGGGGTACCTACGAGCAGTACTTC,CATSIRGTYEQYF
TRBV3-1,.,TRBJ1-2,13,few,TGTGCCAGCAGCGACCACCCAGGTAGCGGCTACACCTTC,CASSDHPGSGYTF
TRBV7-9,TRBD1,TRBJ1-5,16,.,TGTGCCAGCAGCTTATCTGGGACAGGGGTAAATCAGCCCCAGCATTTT,CASSLSGTGVNQPQHF
TRBV24-1,TRBD2,TRBJ2-1,16,.,TGTGCCACCAGTCCTCTGGTGGCGGGAGGCTACAATGAGCAGTTCTTC,CATSPLVAGGYNEQFF